Sequencing of this T cell receptor (beta chain) was carried out in a study of T-cell reconstitution after alpha-beta-depleted transplantation in children. Unique molecular identifiers were used in preparing the TCRbeta library. TCRdb ran MiXCR on the PCR reads and lists one entry per CDR3 protein. The profile shows 500,000 to 600,000 distinct CDR3 sequences, 20% to 30% of them singletons. V shed 4 bases and J shed 2 bases, with 13 bases lying between them. Germline-derived CDR1 and CDR2 are SGHRS and YFSETQ. The CDR3 spans 15 residues. With regard to this clonotype: Its antigen remains unknown.

Study-wide results and caveats: One year post-transplant, T-cell counts and diversity were largely derived from T cells produced anew. In patients about two months after transplant, alpha-beta T cells reportedly arose from several hundred expanded graft clones. Some patients showed high day-60 TCRbeta diversity, which derived from surviving recipient T cells and thymic progenitors.

The sample here was PBMCs, taken before TCRalphabeta/CD19-depleted stem cell transplant. This receptor was taken from a boy less than two years old with Wiskott-Aldrich syndrome, due to receive a stem cell transplant. The chain is built from TRBV5-1 and TRBJ2-1, with D perhaps matching TRBD2 (5 bases). CDR3 sequence reads: CASSPDPGTYNEQFF. The CDR3 DNA is TGCGCCAGCAGCCCTGACCCCGGGACCTACAATGAGCAGTTCTTC.